A selection of T cell receptor beta chains follows, all from one sample in a study of T cells in Graves' hyperthyroidism and ophthalmopathy. TCRdb called the multiplex PCR reads again in MiXCR, with one record for every CDR3 protein. Altogether approximately 420,000 distinct CDR3 sequences are present, 12% to 15% being singletons, with the ten largest covering 4% to 6.5%. The source material was blood. All receptors come from a woman younger than 35 with Graves' hyperthyroidism. CDR3s include the opening cysteine and the closing phenylalanine or tryptophan. A D gene is named only where the DNA matches it firmly. The size field is filled for only some rows; it gives once, few, many or a size class.

V	size	D	J	DNA	CDR3
TRBV7-8	many	TRBD2	TRBJ2-2	TGTGCCAGCAGTCCGCCAGGACTAGCGGGAGTAAAACGCACCGGGGAGCTGTTTTTT	CASSPPGLAGVKRTGELFF
TRBV28	NA	TRBD1	TRBJ1-2	TGTGCCAGCAGTTCTCAGGGGGCTGGTGACTATGGCTACACCTTC	CASSSQGAGDYGYTF
TRBV6-2/TRBV6-3	NA	TRBD1	TRBJ2-7	TGTGCCAGCACCGAGGGACAGGGCATTTTCACCTACGAGCAGTACTTC	CASTEGQGIFTYEQYF
TRBV9	few	NA	TRBJ2-2	TGTGCCAGCAGCCAAGGACTCCCCGGTGGGGAGCTGTTTTTT	CASSQGLPGGELFF
TRBV19	NA	NA	TRBJ1-3	TGTGCCAGTAGTATGACTTGGAGCCGGGTCTCTGGAAACACCATATATTTT	CASSMTWSRVSGNTIYF
TRBV5-1	many	NA	TRBJ1-1	TGCGCCAGCAGCTCCGCCCCGGGACAGAACACTGAAGCTTTCTTT	CASSSAPGQNTEAFF
TRBV12-3/TRBV12-4	NA	NA	TRBJ1-5	TGTGCCAGCAGTTTATATAATAGCAATCAGCCCCAGCATTTT	CASSLYNSNQPQHF
TRBV7-8	NA	NA	TRBJ1-4	TGTGCCAGCAGCTTCGGCGGGACTTTTGAAAAACTGTTTTTT	CASSFGGTFEKLFF
TRBV3-1	many	NA	TRBJ1-2	TGTGCCAGCAGCCAAGAAACCGGGCCTGGGAGCTATGGCTACACCTTC	CASSQETGPGSYGYTF
TRBV3-1	many	TRBD2	TRBJ2-1	TGTGCCACTTCGACTAGCCGCCATGAGCAGTTCTTC	CATSTSRHEQFF
TRBV12-5	many	NA	TRBJ1-1	TGTGCTAGTGGTTTGGTAGCAGGGGCGAACACTGAAGCTTTCTTT	CASGLVAGANTEAFF
TRBV30	many	NA	TRBJ1-1	TGTGCGCGGCCGGCGGACCTGAACACTGAAGCTTTCTTT	CARPADLNTEAFF
TRBV28	many	NA	TRBJ1-1	TGTGCCAGCAGTTTCCCAGAGAACACTGAAGCTTTCTTT	CASSFPENTEAFF
TRBV6-2/TRBV6-3	many	NA	TRBJ1-5	TGTGCCAGCAGTTACACAACCGGACAGCCGATTAGCAATCAGCCCCAGCATTTT	CASSYTTGQPISNQPQHF
TRBV6-1	NA	NA	TRBJ1-5	TGTGCCAGCAGTGAAAGTGGAGGGACGGGCAATCAGCCCCAGCATTTT	CASSESGGTGNQPQHF
TRBV11-2	many	NA	TRBJ2-3	TGTGCCAGCAACGAATTAGATACGCAGTATTTT	CASNELDTQYF
TRBV6-1	many	NA	TRBJ2-6	TGTGCCACGCCGACGCTAATAAACTCTGGGGCCAACGTCCTGACTTTC	CATPTLINSGANVLTF
TRBV15	NA	NA	TRBJ1-4	TGTGCCACCAGCAGCACAGGGAGGGCTAATGAAAAACTGTTTTTT	CATSSTGRANEKLFF
TRBV7-9	NA	NA	TRBJ1-1	TGTGCCAGCAGCTTGACAGGAGGTGATGAAGCTTTCTTT	CASSLTGGDEAFF
TRBV9	few	NA	TRBJ2-5	TGTGCCAGCAGCGAATCCACAGGGCTCGGTGAGACCCAGTACTTC	CASSESTGLGETQYF
TRBV6-1	few	TRBD2	TRBJ2-7	TGTGCCAGCAGCCCTAAGACTAGCGGGAGTTACGAGCAGTACTTC	CASSPKTSGSYEQYF
TRBV5-1	many	NA	TRBJ2-2	TGCGCCAGCAGCTTATTACAGGGTGCCGGGGAGCTGTTTTTT	CASSLLQGAGELFF
TRBV12-3/TRBV12-4	many	NA	TRBJ2-1	TGTGCCAGCAGTCCGGTGAACGGCAATGAGCAGTTCTTC	CASSPVNGNEQFF
TRBV15	few	NA	TRBJ2-5	TGTGCCACCAGCAGAGATCTTCAAGAGACCCAGTACTTC	CATSRDLQETQYF
TRBV2	many	NA	TRBJ1-5	TGTGCCAGCAGTGATTTGATGGCTAATCAGCCCCAGCATTTT	CASSDLMANQPQHF
TRBV30	many	NA	TRBJ2-1	TGTGCCTGGACTGGAGGGGGCTCCTACAATGAGCAGTTCTTC	CAWTGGGSYNEQFF
TRBV12-3/TRBV12-4	many	TRBD2	TRBJ2-1	TGTGCCAGCAGGGTAGCGGGAGCTTACAATGAGCAGTTCTTC	CASRVAGAYNEQFF
TRBV12-3/TRBV12-4	many	TRBD2	TRBJ2-5	TGTGCCAGCAGGCCGGGGGTGACTAGCGGGTTACAAGAGACCCAGTACTTC	CASRPGVTSGLQETQYF
TRBV20-1	many	NA	TRBJ2-5	TGCAGTGCTAGAGATCTATCGGGGTTCCAAGAGACCCAGTACTTC	CSARDLSGFQETQYF
TRBV5-1	many	TRBD2	TRBJ2-2	TGCGCCAGCAGCTTGCGCTCGGGGAGCGGGAGAATACAAACTGAAACGAACACCGGGGAGCTGTTTTTT	CASSLRSGSGRIQTETNTGELFF
TRBV7-2	many	NA	TRBJ2-3	TGTGCCAGCAGCATAACCGTGTGGGACCTACCAGATACGCAGTATTTT	CASSITVWDLPDTQYF
TRBV18	many	NA	TRBJ2-7	TGTGCCAGCTCACCTCAGACAGATTCCTACGAGCAGTACTTC	CASSPQTDSYEQYF
TRBV11-2	many	TRBD1	TRBJ2-7	TGTGCCAGCAGCCGACAGGGACGGGGCGAGCAGTACTTC	CASSRQGRGEQYF
TRBV6-2/TRBV6-3	few	NA	TRBJ2-2	TGTGCCAGCAGTTACACGGGACTCGGGGAGCTGTTTTTT	CASSYTGLGELFF
TRBV2	few	TRBD1	TRBJ2-1	TGTGCCAGCAGGGAGGGGACAGGGTCAATTTACAATGAGCAGTTCTTC	CASREGTGSIYNEQFF
TRBV7-8	many	NA	TRBJ2-1	TGTGCCAGCAGGGCCAGCCACAATGAGCAGTTCTTC	CASRASHNEQFF
TRBV4-1	few	NA	TRBJ1-1	TGCGCCAGCAGCCAAGATAGCCTGGAGAACACTGAAGCTTTCTTT	CASSQDSLENTEAFF
TRBV29-1	NA	NA	TRBJ2-3	TGCAGCGCCATGGACAGCAGCACAGATACGCAGTATTTT	CSAMDSSTDTQYF
TRBV20-1	few	TRBD2	TRBJ2-3	TGCAGTGCTGGGGAAGCGGGAACTAGCACAGATGCGCAGTATTTT	CSAGEAGTSTDAQYF
TRBV28	many	NA	TRBJ2-7	TGTGCCAGCAGTTTCCTCCGCGAAAACTCCTACGAGCAGTACTTC	CASSFLRENSYEQYF
TRBV28	NA	NA	TRBJ1-4	TGTGCCAGCCTACAGCGGGATGAAAAACTGTTTTTT	CASLQRDEKLFF
TRBV24-1	NA	NA	TRBJ1-2	TGTGCCACCAGTGACCCCAGGGATGGCTACACCTTC	CATSDPRDGYTF
TRBV28	many	NA	TRBJ2-2	TGTGCCAGTACTCCGGGACGGAACACCGGGGAGCTGTTTTTT	CASTPGRNTGELFF
TRBV9	many	NA	TRBJ2-3	TGTGCCAGCAGTCGGCTGGATTCTAGCACAGATACGCAGTATTTT	CASSRLDSSTDTQYF
TRBV19	NA	NA	TRBJ2-1	TGTGCCAGTAGTACCCGGACCTCGGGCAATGAGCAGTTCTTC	CASSTRTSGNEQFF
TRBV4-1	few	TRBD1	TRBJ1-4	TGCGCCAGCAGCCAAGAAGGGGGCGCCCAAGAAAAACTGTTTTTT	CASSQEGGAQEKLFF
TRBV7-9	few	NA	TRBJ2-1	TGTGCCACCTCCTGGACTGCCCGGGGAGGTGAGCAGTTCTTC	CATSWTARGGEQFF
TRBV19	NA	NA	TRBJ1-5	TGTGCCAGTAGTATGGTCTCCGGATACAATCAGCCCCAGCATTTT	CASSMVSGYNQPQHF
TRBV7-8	many	NA	TRBJ1-5	TGTGCCAGCAGCTTAGCTATATATCAGCCCCAGCATTTT	CASSLAIYQPQHF
TRBV29-1	few	TRBD1	TRBJ2-3	TGCAGCACGGGACAGAATACAGATACGCAGTATTTT	CSTGQNTDTQYF
TRBV28	many	NA	TRBJ1-5	TGTGCCAGCAGATCAGTTAGTCGAAGAAACGGGGATCAGCCCCAGCATTTT	CASRSVSRRNGDQPQHF
TRBV10-3	NA	TRBD2	TRBJ2-1	TGTGCCATTACTCGAGCGGGAGGGCCTGAGAATGAGCAGTTCTTC	CAITRAGGPENEQFF
TRBV4-3	once	TRBD1	TRBJ1-5	TGCGCCAGCAGCCAAGACCGGACAGGGGTCACACATAGCAATCAGCCCCAGCATTTT	CASSQDRTGVTHSNQPQHF